The rows below give T cell receptor beta chains drawn from one sample of a study of blood T cells in healthy people across ages. TCRdb re-derived calls from the 5' RACE reads in MiXCR, one entry per CDR3 protein. The sample holds over 1,500,000 distinct CDR3 sequences, about 49% seen once. Source material: blood. The receptors were gathered from a woman aged 40 to 50 in good health. Each CDR3 is given with its conserved first and last residue.

v_gene	j_gene	CDR3aa
TRBV4-2	TRBJ1-5	CASSVGTGNNQPQHF
TRBV5-5	TRBJ1-1	CASSLAGRDTEAFF
TRBV12-3/TRBV12-4	TRBJ2-6	CASSRDRQKANVLTF
TRBV6-2/TRBV6-3	TRBJ2-7	CASSGSYVQYF
TRBV5-1	TRBJ1-4	CASSLDGQGRNEKLFF
TRBV27	TRBJ1-2	CASGTAYGYTF
TRBV7-2	TRBJ1-2	CASSLVGQYGYTF
TRBV29-1	TRBJ2-3	CSMRALSTDTQYF
TRBV25-1	TRBJ1-2	CASTRRDTGDGYTF
TRBV5-5	TRBJ1-2	CASSLVLWSLASGGYTF
TRBV4-3	-	CASSPLAGALPYEQYF
TRBV28	-	CASSFMRGNNEQYF
TRBV20-1	TRBJ2-7	CSARGTGASFYEQYF
TRBV20-1	TRBJ2-1	CSASGDRAIEQFF
TRBV14	TRBJ1-4	CASSQKTGVGEKLFF
TRBV2	TRBJ2-3	CASSDYSGGATDTQYF
TRBV7-2	TRBJ2-7	CASTGQANSYEQYF
TRBV20-1	TRBJ2-7	CSARPQGPYEQYF
TRBV6-5	TRBJ1-2	CASSYSGQVADGYTF
TRBV7-2	TRBJ1-4	CASSLDRGRNEKLFF
TRBV7-2	TRBJ2-1	CASSLGRTGTEQFF
TRBV29-1	TRBJ2-1	CSVGVAGGVNEQFF
TRBV20-1	-	CSAGQGHRETQYF
TRBV28	TRBJ2-3	CASSPGEFLTDTQYF
TRBV12-3/TRBV12-4	TRBJ2-5	CASRTTPAQETQYF
TRBV24-1	TRBJ2-3	CATGGGRGQGPYTQYF
TRBV12-3/TRBV12-4	TRBJ2-7	CASSLGAEQYF